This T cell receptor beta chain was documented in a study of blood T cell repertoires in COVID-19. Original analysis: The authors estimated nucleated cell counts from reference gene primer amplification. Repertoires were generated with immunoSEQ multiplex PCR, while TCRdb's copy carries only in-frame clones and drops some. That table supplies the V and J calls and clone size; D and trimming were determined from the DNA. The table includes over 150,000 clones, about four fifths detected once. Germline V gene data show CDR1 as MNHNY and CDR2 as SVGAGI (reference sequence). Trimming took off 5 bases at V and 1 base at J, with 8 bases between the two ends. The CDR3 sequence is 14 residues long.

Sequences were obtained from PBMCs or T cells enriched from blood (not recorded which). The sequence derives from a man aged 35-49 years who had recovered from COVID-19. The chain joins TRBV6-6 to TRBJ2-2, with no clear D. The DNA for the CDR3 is TGTGCCAGCAGTGCACGGAGGAACACCGGGGAGCTGTTTTTT. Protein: CASSARRNTGELFF.